This T cell receptor (beta chain) was found in a study of regulatory T cells in long-lasting Graves disease (dated by TCRdb to the early 2020s). With regard to the full study: In the newly diagnosed Graves' disease group, patients had been taking antithyroid drugs for less than 3 months. The study took place in China and was registered as a clinical trial. Peripheral blood TCR sequencing and RNA sequencing compared persistent Graves' disease patients with newly diagnosed Graves' disease patients. A total of roughly 35 samples underwent TCR sequencing: around 13 from persistent and roughly 20 from newly diagnosed Graves' disease patients.

The time point label of this sample denotes: newly diagnosed GD, antithyroid drugs for less than 3 months. For both TCR sequencing and RNA sequencing, RNA was extracted from PBMCs in TRIzol. The diagnosis of Graves' disease was made according to American Thyroid Association guidelines. Patients for the study were recruited at an endocrinology department in Xi'an, China. From each patient, around 8.3 milliliters of peripheral blood was collected into an EDTA anticoagulant tube. Ficoll Paque Plus density gradient separation was used to isolate PBMCs, and no additional T cell sorting was done. RNA quality was checked with an Agilent 2100 Bioanalyzer and agarose gel, and concentration with a NanoDrop 2000. The study at large found these results: More public clonotypes were shared among persistent patients (about 2,800) than among newly diagnosed patients (more than 900). TRBV28, TRBJ1-2 and TRBJ2-5 were preferentially used in persistent disease, while TRBV20-1 and TRBJ2-1 were favored in newly diagnosed disease. Because the primary lesion, thyroid tissue, could not be accessed, the study looked at peripheral blood alone. Sequencing and analysis were restricted to the TCR beta chain. As a limitation, the authors acknowledged that the small sample size may reduce accuracy. Compared with newly diagnosed patients, patients with persistent Graves' disease had lower TCR Shannon entropy and fewer highly expanded clones, which suggests clonal expansion.

V is reduced by 4 bases and J by 5 bases, leaving a spacing of 11 bases between them. CDR1 and CDR2 are drawn from the germline V gene: ENHRY, SYGVKD. The CDR3 runs 13 amino acids, cysteine and phenylalanine included. Only the CDR3 DNA stays, 39 bases, in frame from base 1. Library preparation employed multiplex PCR. TCRdb names Illumina HiSeq 4000 as the instrument used. iRepertoire HTBI primers and Arm-PCR amplification of CDR3 regions were used to construct TCR beta libraries. PCR products were gel purified before sequencing. As for how the authors treated the data: Across samples, 60 to 70 TRBV and 15 or so TRBJ segments were identified and used for gene usage analysis of CDR3 amino acid clonotypes. COPE and FqMerger were used to merge the filtered high-quality paired reads into contigs. BLAST was used to align contigs to the IMGT TRBV, TRBD and TRBJ reference genes, and CDR3 was defined following IMGT. Any clonotype with a frequency above 0.1% was classified as a highly expanded clone. Repertoire diversity was measured by Shannon entropy, and V-J evenness by the Gini coefficient. Clonotypes shared by more than one individual were considered public. The public reads were reprocessed in TCRdb via fastp at Q25 and MiXCR, keeping in-frame beta chains. For every CDR3 protein sequence, its rows merge into one entry that carries the most common genes and DNA. The V and J calls here are based on TCRdb, not the publication. The sample includes roughly 350,000 distinct CDR3 sequences, with about a sixth observed a single time. Roughly a fifth of the sample is held by the ten biggest clonotypes.

This clonotype has a handful of counts. Its binding antigen is unknown. No base quality information exists; no much larger clone differs at one position. The same sample was also used in a study of T cells in Graves' hyperthyroidism and ophthalmopathy. The other study reports the following: Stable Graves' hyperthyroidism was defined as no progression to ophthalmopathy during 18 months of follow-up. Hyperthyroidism patients were aged 18 to 65 years and newly diagnosed, with disease duration of less than 2 months. The study excluded patients with uncontrolled infections, other autoimmune diseases, pregnancy or lactation. Diagnoses were based on clinical symptoms, serum thyroxine and TRAb, thyroid ultrasound and orbital computed tomography. The TCR CDR3 was subjected to a first round of RT-PCR using the HTBI primer set and the Qiagen OneStep RT-PCR kit. Blood samples also contained most of the expanded thyroid clonotypes (frequency above 0.001), which suggests that blood repertoires may reflect thyroid immune responses. A 13 V-J signature model separated ophthalmopathy from stable hyperthyroidism, with just over 85% sensitivity and roughly 81% specificity in cross-validation and 80%/75% in testing. In validation, the model predicted progression to ophthalmopathy with 55% to 71% sensitivity and over 72% specificity, a median of approximately 6.7 months before onset. To identify TCR V-J signatures that set the groups apart, the researchers used a discovery cohort of 100 patients, made up of under 45 with Graves' ophthalmopathy and about 60 with stable Graves' hyperthyroidism. Prospective prediction of ophthalmopathy was tested in an independent validation cohort of approximately 19 hyperthyroidism patients and some 17 patients who later progressed to ophthalmopathy. The 100 discovery patients were divided at random into training and test sets in a 7:3 ratio. Thyroid tissue and blood T-cell repertoires from about six Graves' hyperthyroidism patients were also compared in the study. After sampling, hyperthyroidism patients received methimazole starting at 30 mg daily, and ophthalmopathy patients received high-dose intravenous methylprednisolone. A second multiplex PCR round built the libraries, followed by size selection and purification. Sequencing of the libraries was done on an Illumina HiSeq2000 using paired-end 100 bp reads. SOAPnuke was used to process the raw data, with reads discarded if the reads contained adapters or uncalled bases, had a mean Phred below 15, or lacked an exact constant-primer or identifier match. High-quality paired reads were merged with COPE v1.2.5, and unique nucleotide sequences were defined as clonotypes. MiTCR v1.1 was used to align clonotypes to the IMGT TRBV, TRBD and TRBJ reference segments. The analysis was restricted to V-J combinations with a frequency above 0.0001, which together covered roughly 99% of the repertoires. A TCS score was defined as the ratio of F50 (clonal expansion) to E x V (chaos), with BLOSUM62-based TCRdist applied between CDR3 peptides within each V-J. Welch's t-statistics and random forest reduced 450 to 600 V-J features to 13, which were used in a naive Bayes classifier (R e1071). Sample size was not statistically predetermined, and investigators were not blinded to group allocation. The paper reports TCR Vbeta CDR3 sequencing of 130 to 150 peripheral blood samples: under 45 ophthalmopathy, under 80 hyperthyroidism and approximately 17 progressor patients.

The material sequenced was peripheral blood mononuclear cells (PBMCs), taken at new diagnosis, from a patient treated with antithyroid drugs. This receptor was taken from a woman between 18 and 29 years old with Graves disease. Donor details come from another sample of the same person, matched by shared clones. The sequence joins TRBV10-3 to TRBJ2-5; the D gene is possibly TRBD2, with 7 bases matching. The sequenced DNA: TGTGCCATCAGTGGGGGGGGGCTTGAGACCCAGTACTTC. Translation gives CAISGGGLETQYF.